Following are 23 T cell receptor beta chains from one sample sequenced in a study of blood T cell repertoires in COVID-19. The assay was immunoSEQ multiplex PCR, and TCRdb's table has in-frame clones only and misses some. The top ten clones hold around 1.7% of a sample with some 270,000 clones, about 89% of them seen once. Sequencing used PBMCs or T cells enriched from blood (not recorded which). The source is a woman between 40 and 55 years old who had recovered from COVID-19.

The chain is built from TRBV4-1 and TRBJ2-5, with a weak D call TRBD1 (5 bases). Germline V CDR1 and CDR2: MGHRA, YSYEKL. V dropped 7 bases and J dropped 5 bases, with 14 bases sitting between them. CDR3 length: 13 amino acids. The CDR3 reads CASTPPGQETQYF. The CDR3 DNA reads TGCGCCAGCACTCCGCCAGGGCAGGAGACCCAGTACTTC.

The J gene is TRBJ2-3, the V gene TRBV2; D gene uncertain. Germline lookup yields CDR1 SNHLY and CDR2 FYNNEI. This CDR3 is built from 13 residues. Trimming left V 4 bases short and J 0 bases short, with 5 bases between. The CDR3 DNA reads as TGTGCCAGCAGTGGCGATAGCACAGATACGCAGTATTTT. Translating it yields CASSGDSTDTQYF.

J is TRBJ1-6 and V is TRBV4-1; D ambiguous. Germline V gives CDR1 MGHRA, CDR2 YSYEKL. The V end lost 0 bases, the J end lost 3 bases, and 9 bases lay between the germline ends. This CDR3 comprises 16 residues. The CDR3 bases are TGCGCCAGCAGCCAAGATCGTTTACTCTATAATTCACCCCTCCACTTT. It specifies CASSQDRLLYNSPLHF.

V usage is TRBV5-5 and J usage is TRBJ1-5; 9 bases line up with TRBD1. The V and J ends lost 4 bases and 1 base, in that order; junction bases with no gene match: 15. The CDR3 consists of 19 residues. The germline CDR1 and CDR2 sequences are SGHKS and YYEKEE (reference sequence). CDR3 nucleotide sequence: TGTGCCAGCAGCCCAACATCGGAGGACAGGGGTCGAAGCAATCAGCCCCAGCATTTT. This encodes CASSPTSEDRGRSNQPQHF.

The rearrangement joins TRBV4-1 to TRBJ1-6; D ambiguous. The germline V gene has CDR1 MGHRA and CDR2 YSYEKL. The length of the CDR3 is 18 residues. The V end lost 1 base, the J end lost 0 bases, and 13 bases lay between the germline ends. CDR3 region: CASSQGAADSSYNSPLHF. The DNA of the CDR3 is TGCGCCAGCAGCCAAGGGGCAGCGGATAGCTCCTATAATTCACCCCTCCACTTT.

The CDR3 DNA reads TGTGCCAGCAGCTTATCTAGCGGGAGGGTTAATGAGCAGTTCTTC. Protein sequence: CASSLSSGRVNEQFF. V and J are TRBV7-2 and TRBJ2-1; 12 nucleotides match TRBD2. Germline V gene lookup returns CDR1 SGHTA and CDR2 FQGNSA. Trimming took 2 bases from V and 7 from J; bases not matched to a gene: 3. The CDR3 is made up of 15 amino acids.

DNA for the CDR3: TGTGCCAGCAGCCCCCGGACAGCCGTGTTCACAGATACGCAGTATTTT. Translating it yields CASSPRTAVFTDTQYF. The V call is TRBV11-2, the J call TRBJ2-3; D might be TRBD1 (6 bases). CDR1 and CDR2 from the germline V gene are SGHAT and FQNNGV. Trimming cost V 5 bases and J 2 bases, with 17 bases left between them. The CDR3 length is 16 residues.

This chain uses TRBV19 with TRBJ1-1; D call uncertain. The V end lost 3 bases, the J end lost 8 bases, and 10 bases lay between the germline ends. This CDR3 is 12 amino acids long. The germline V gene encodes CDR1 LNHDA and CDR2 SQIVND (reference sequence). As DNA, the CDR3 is TGTGCCAGTAGTATCATGCCGGGGGAAGCTTTCTTT. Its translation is CASSIMPGEAFF.

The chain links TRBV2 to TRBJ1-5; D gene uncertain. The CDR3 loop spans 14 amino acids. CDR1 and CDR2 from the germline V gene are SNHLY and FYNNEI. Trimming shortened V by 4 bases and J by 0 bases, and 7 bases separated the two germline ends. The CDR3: CASSASYSNQPQHF. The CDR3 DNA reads TGTGCCAGCAGTGCCAGTTATAGCAATCAGCCCCAGCATTTT.

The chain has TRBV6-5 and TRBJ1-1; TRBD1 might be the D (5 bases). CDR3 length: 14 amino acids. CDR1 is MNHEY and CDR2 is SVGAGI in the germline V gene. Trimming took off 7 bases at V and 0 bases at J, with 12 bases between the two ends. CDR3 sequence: CASKVGHMNTEAFF. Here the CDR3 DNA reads TGTGCCAGCAAGGTCGGACATATGAACACTGAAGCTTTCTTT.

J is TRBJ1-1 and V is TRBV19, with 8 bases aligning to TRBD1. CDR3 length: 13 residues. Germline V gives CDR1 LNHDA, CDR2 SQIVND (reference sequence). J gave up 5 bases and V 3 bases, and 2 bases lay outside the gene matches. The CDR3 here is CASSIRGQTEAFF. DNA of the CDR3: TGTGCCAGTAGTATCAGGGGGCAGACTGAAGCTTTCTTT.

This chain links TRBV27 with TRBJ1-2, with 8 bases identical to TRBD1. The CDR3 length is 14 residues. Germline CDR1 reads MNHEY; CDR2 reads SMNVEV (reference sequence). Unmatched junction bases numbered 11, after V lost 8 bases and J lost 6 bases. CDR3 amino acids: CASGPLGQGHGYTF. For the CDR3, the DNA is TGTGCCAGCGGGCCCCTAGGACAGGGACATGGCTACACCTTC.

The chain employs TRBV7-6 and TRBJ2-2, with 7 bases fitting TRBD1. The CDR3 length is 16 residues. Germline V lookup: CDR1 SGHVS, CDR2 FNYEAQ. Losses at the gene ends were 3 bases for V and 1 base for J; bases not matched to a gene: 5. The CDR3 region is CASSFYRQGNTGELFF. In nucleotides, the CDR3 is TGTGCCAGCAGCTTTTACAGACAGGGGAACACCGGGGAGCTGTTTTTT.

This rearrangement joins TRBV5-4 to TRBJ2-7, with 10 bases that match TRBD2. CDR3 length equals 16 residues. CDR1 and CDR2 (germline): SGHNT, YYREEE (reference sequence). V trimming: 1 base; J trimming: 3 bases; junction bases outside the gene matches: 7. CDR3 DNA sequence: TGTGCCAGCAGCTTGCGTCCGGGACTAGCGCTCTACGAGCAGTACTTC. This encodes CASSLRPGLALYEQYF.

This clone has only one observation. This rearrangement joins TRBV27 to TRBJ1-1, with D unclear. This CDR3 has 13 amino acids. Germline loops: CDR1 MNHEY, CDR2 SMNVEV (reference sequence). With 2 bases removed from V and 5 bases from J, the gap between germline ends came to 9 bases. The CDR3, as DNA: TGTGCCAGCAGTTTAGGGCAGCCAACTGAAGCTTTCTTT. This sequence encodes CASSLGQPTEAFF.

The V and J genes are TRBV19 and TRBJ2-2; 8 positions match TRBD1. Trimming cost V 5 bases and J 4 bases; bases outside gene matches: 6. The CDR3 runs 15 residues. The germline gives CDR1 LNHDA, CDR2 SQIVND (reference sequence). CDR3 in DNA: TGTGCCAGTAGTGCCTGGACAGGGAGCACCGGGGAGCTGTTTTTT. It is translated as CASSAWTGSTGELFF.

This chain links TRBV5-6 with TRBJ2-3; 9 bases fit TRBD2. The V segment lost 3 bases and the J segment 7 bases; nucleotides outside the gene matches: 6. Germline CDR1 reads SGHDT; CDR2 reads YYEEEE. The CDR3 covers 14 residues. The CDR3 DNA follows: TGTGCCAGCAGCTCCGGGACTAGCTTTCATACGCAGTATTTT. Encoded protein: CASSSGTSFHTQYF.

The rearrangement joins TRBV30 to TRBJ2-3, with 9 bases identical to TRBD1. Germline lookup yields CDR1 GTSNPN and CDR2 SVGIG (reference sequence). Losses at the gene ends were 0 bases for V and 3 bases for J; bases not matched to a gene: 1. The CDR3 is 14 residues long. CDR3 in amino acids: CAWSVGQGTDTQYF. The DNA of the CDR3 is TGTGCCTGGAGTGTCGGACAGGGGACAGATACGCAGTATTTT.

The CDR3 bases are TGCGCCAGCAGCCTGGGGAGTGAAGACAATGAGCAGTTCTTC. This encodes CASSLGSEDNEQFF. The chain links TRBV5-1 to TRBJ2-1; perhaps TRBD2 as D (5 bases). Germline loops: CDR1 SGHRS, CDR2 YFSETQ. Trimming removed 4 bases at V and 5 bases at J, with 13 bases between. The CDR3 consists of 14 residues.

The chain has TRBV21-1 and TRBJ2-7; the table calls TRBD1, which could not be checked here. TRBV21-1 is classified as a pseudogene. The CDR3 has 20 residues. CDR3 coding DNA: TGTGCCAGCAGCAATCGGGAGGCGACAGGGGGCGGCTTGAGCTCCTACGAGCAGTACTTC. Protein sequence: CASSNREATGGGLSSYEQYF.

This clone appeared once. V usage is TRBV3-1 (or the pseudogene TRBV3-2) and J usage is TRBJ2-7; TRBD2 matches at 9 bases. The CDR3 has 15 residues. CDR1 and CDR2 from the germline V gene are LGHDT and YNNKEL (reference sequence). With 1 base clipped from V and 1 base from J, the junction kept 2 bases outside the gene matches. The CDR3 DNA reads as TGTGCCAGCAGCCAAGGACTAGCGGATTCCTACGAGCAGTACTTC. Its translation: CASSQGLADSYEQYF.

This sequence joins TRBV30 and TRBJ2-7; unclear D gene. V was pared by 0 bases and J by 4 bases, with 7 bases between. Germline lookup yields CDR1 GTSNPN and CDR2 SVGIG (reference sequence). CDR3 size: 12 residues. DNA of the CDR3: TGTGCCTGGAGTGTTCGTAGTTACGAGCAGTACTTC. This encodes CAWSVRSYEQYF. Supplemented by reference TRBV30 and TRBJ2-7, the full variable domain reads SQTIHQWPATLVQPVGSPLSLECTVEGTSNPNLYWYRQAAGRGLQLLFYSVGIGQISSEVPQNLSASRPQDRQFILSSKKLLLSDSGFYLCAWSVRSYEQYFGPGTRLTVT.

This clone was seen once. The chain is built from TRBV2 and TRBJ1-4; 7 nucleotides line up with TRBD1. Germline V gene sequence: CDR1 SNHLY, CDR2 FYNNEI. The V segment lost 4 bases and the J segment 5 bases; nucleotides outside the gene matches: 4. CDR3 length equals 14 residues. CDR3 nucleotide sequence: TGTGCCAGCAGTGCTGTACAGGGGAATGAAAAACTGTTTTTT. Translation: CASSAVQGNEKLFF. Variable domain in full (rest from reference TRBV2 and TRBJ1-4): EPEVTQTPSHQVTQMGQEVILRCVPISNHLYFYWYRQILGQKVEFLVSFYNNEISEKSEIFDDQFSVERPDGSNFTLKIRSTKLEDSAMYFCASSAVQGNEKLFFGSGTQLSVL.